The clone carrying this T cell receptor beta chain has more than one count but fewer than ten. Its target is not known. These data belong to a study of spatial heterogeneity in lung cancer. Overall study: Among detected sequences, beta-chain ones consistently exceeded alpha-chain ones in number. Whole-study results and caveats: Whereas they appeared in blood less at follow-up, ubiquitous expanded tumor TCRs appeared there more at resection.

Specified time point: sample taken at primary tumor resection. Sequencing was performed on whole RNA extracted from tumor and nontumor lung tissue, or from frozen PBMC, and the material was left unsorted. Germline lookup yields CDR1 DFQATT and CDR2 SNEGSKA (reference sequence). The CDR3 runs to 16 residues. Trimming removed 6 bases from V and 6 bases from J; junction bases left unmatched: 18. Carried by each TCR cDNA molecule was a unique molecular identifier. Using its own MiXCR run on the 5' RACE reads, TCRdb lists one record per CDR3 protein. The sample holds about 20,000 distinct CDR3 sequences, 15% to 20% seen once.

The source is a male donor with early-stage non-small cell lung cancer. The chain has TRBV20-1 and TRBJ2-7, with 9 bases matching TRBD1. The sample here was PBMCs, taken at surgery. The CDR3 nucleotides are TGCAGTGCCATTGGGCCCCGGACAGGGGAGGAATTCGAGCAGTACTTC. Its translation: CSAIGPRTGEEFEQYF.